Listed below are T cell receptor beta chains from one sample, sequenced in a study of response to subunit inactivated influenza vaccine. TCRdb re-called the RT-PCR reads with MiXCR, one entry per CDR3 protein. The sample lists 550,000 to 600,000 distinct CDR3 sequences, about 10% occurring once. Specimen: PBMCs from blood, collected on the day of vaccination. Source of these receptors: a man over 45 who received an inactivated influenza vaccine. Both conserved end residues are part of each CDR3. Fields, in order: D gene, V gene, J gene, clone size, CDR3 DNA, CDR3 protein. A D gene is named only where the DNA matches it firmly. Clone size is not always given. Where it is, it says once, few, many or a class for expanded clones.

NA,TRBV3-1,TRBJ2-7,few,TGTGCCAGCAGCCAACCCGGTAGCGGAGACTACGAGCAGTACTTC,CASSQPGSGDYEQYF
TRBD2,TRBV12-3/TRBV12-4,TRBJ2-1,NA,TGTGCCAGCAGTCCGACTAGCGGGAGCGGTGAGCAGTTCTTC,CASSPTSGSGEQFF
NA,TRBV6-5,TRBJ2-7,few,TGTGCCAGCAGCCTGATGGGGAGCGAGCAGTACTTC,CASSLMGSEQYF
NA,TRBV24-1,TRBJ2-2,NA,TGTGCCACCGGGGCGCTGGCAGGGACGAACACCGGGGAGCTGTTTTTT,CATGALAGTNTGELFF
NA,TRBV10-3,TRBJ2-3,NA,TGTGCCATCAGTGAGTCGTCAACGACCCTCACAGATACGCAGTATTTT,CAISESSTTLTDTQYF
NA,TRBV13,TRBJ2-3,few,TGTGCCAGCAGCGGGCAAAGGGGCGGGGATACGCAGTATTTT,CASSGQRGGDTQYF
NA,TRBV6-1,TRBJ2-7,few,TGTGCCAGCAGTAGATCGATTGACAGACCTACCTACGAGCAGTACTTC,CASSRSIDRPTYEQYF
TRBD2,TRBV20-1,TRBJ2-1,NA,TGCAGTGCTAGAGGTCTTAGCGGGAGAATGAGCTCCTACAATGAGCAGTTCTTC,CSARGLSGRMSSYNEQFF
TRBD1,TRBV5-1,TRBJ2-2,few,TGCGCCAGCAGGCCAACAGGGGGCGTCGGGGAGCTGTTTTTT,CASRPTGGVGELFF
TRBD2,TRBV28,TRBJ2-5,few,TGTGCCAGCAGTTTAGGGTTGTGGGTAGCGGGGGGATCGTACCAAGAGACCCAGTACTTC,CASSLGLWVAGGSYQETQYF
NA,TRBV7-2,TRBJ2-1,few,TGTGCCAGCAGCTTAGTGGTTCGGCTAGCTGGTCGTGAGCAGTTCTTC,CASSLVVRLAGREQFF